These T cell receptor beta chains were read from a single sample in a study of T cell responses to AZD1222 COVID-19 vaccine. TCRdb keeps only in-frame clones here, not all; method: immunoSEQ multiplex PCR. The repertoire holds more than 140,000 clones, with about 91% as singletons. The sample here was peripheral blood, taken on day 0 of AZD1222 vaccination. The receptors come from an adult in good health. Each CDR3 is given with its conserved first and last residue. A D gene is named only where the DNA matches it firmly. Size values are once, few and many counts, or a class for expanded clones, and some rows have none.

D gene: TRBD1; J gene: TRBJ2-6; V gene: TRBV5-6; clone size: -; CDR3 protein: CASTGSGTGTRGANVLTF; CDR3 DNA: TGTGCCAGCACCGGCAGTGGGACAGGGACTCGTGGGGCCAACGTCCTGACTTTC
D gene: TRBD2; J gene: TRBJ2-5; V gene: TRBV24-1; clone size: -; CDR3 protein: CATSDPSLAGGRRKETQYF; CDR3 DNA: TGTGCCACCAGTGATCCCTCTCTGGCGGGAGGGAGGCGAAAAGAGACCCAGTACTTC
D gene: TRBD1; J gene: TRBJ1-2; V gene: TRBV6-5; clone size: -; CDR3 protein: CASSYVLTGTYGYTF; CDR3 DNA: TGTGCCAGCAGTTACGTCCTGACAGGGACCTATGGCTACACCTTC
D gene: -; J gene: TRBJ2-3; V gene: TRBV24-1; clone size: -; CDR3 protein: CATRGAGSDTQYF; CDR3 DNA: TGTGCCACCAGGGGGGCGGGGTCCGATACGCAGTATTTT
D gene: TRBD1; J gene: TRBJ1-4; V gene: TRBV3-1/TRBV3-2; clone size: -; CDR3 protein: CASSQAPGQYNEKLFF; CDR3 DNA: TGTGCCAGCAGCCAAGCACCGGGACAGTATAATGAAAAACTGTTTTTT
D gene: TRBD2; J gene: TRBJ2-7; V gene: TRBV7-9; clone size: few; CDR3 protein: CASSPGTKEYEQYF; CDR3 DNA: TGTGCCAGCAGCCCCGGGACTAAAGAATACGAGCAGTACTTC
D gene: TRBD1; J gene: TRBJ1-4; V gene: TRBV11-2; clone size: -; CDR3 protein: CASSHGQGGTNEKLFF; CDR3 DNA: TGTGCCAGCAGCCACGGACAGGGAGGAACTAATGAAAAACTGTTTTTT
D gene: TRBD1; J gene: TRBJ2-7; V gene: TRBV5-8; clone size: -; CDR3 protein: CASRGLGQGTGEQYF; CDR3 DNA: TGTGCCAGCAGGGGACTGGGACAGGGGACAGGGGAGCAGTACTTC
D gene: TRBD1; J gene: TRBJ1-6; V gene: TRBV6-2/TRBV6-3; clone size: -; CDR3 protein: CASSFGDRVNSPLHF; CDR3 DNA: TGTGCCAGCAGTTTCGGAGACAGGGTTAATTCACCCCTCCACTTT
D gene: -; J gene: TRBJ2-7; V gene: TRBV19; clone size: -; CDR3 protein: CASVSLLGEQYF; CDR3 DNA: TGTGCCAGTGTCAGTCTCCTGGGCGAGCAGTACTTC